This T cell receptor (beta chain) came from a study of blood T cell repertoires in COVID-19. Overall study: The United States, Italy and Spain supplied acute and convalescent COVID-19 samples. From T cells, B-cell-depleted T cells, or PBMCs came the material, which was cDNA or gDNA.

Using immunoSEQ multiplex PCR, the repertoire was profiled, and TCRdb retains in-frame clones only, with some absent. The repertoire holds tens of thousands of clones, with 79% as singletons. CDR3 length: 15 residues. The ends lost 7 bases at V and 7 bases at J; junction bases unmatched: 13. CDR1 and CDR2 (germline): SGHRS, YFSETQ. Input material: peripheral blood. The rearrangement uses TRBV5-1 and TRBJ1-5; TRBD1 matches at 8 bases. The sequence was obtained from a man aged 65-85 years with acute or convalescent COVID-19. DNA for the CDR3: TGCGCCAGCTCCCCTTTGCCGGACAGGGCCCAGCCCCAGCATTTT. It is translated as CASSPLPDRAQPQHF.